Included here is one T cell receptor beta chain sequence, with context. The sample is drawn from a study of OX40 agonist ivuxolimab in advanced cancers. Background on the study: Patients received intravenous ivuxolimab every 2 weeks at 0.01 to 10 mg/kg. People in dose escalation had one of these cancers: hepatocellular carcinoma, melanoma, renal cell or head and neck cancer.

TCRdb's table, derived via immunoSEQ multiplex PCR, lists solely in-frame clones and lacks some. The table has roughly 60,000 clones, about four fifths seen once. This CDR3 spans 17 amino acids. Trimming took off 0 bases at V and 5 bases at J, with 16 bases between the two ends. Germline V gives CDR1 SGHAT, CDR2 FQNNGV. The sample in question was CD4+ or CD8+ T cells sorted from blood, obtained in a trial of the OX40 agonist ivuxolimab. The receptor comes from an adult with an advanced solid tumor such as melanoma, head and neck, liver or kidney cancer. This sequence joins TRBV11-2 and TRBJ2-2; possibly TRBD2 for D (6 bases). CDR3 region: CASSLDRWAGRTGELFF. The CDR3 DNA reads as TGTGCCAGCAGCTTAGATCGTTGGGCGGGAAGGACCGGGGAGCTGTTTTTT.